This T cell receptor beta chain derives from a study of T cells in Graves' hyperthyroidism and ophthalmopathy. The junction had 6 bases not matched to a gene; V was cut back by 3 bases and J by 5 bases. The germline CDR1 and CDR2 sequences are SGHDT and YYEEEE. CDR3 length: 14 residues. Researchers amplified the TCR beta CDR3 regions from RNA transcripts. Using the HTBI primer set, a first-round RT-PCR was run on the TCR CDR3. TCRdb reanalysed the multiplex PCR reads using MiXCR and keeps one entry per CDR3 protein. Of 250,000 to 300,000 distinct CDR3 sequences in the sample, around 15% were seen once. Hyperthyroidism, newly diagnosed and lasting under 2 months, affected patients aged 18 to 65. The table lists this clonotype with a few counts.

The sequenced sample consisted of blood. The sequence came from a woman aged 45 to 65 with Graves' hyperthyroidism that later progressed to Graves' ophthalmopathy. The gene calls are TRBV5-6 and TRBJ2-7; 9 bases line up with TRBD1. The DNA for the CDR3 is TGTGCCAGCAGCTCATCACAGGGGGCCCACGAGCAGTACTTC. Translating it yields CASSSSQGAHEQYF. The whole variable domain, filled in from reference TRBV5-6 and TRBJ2-7, reads DAGVTQSPTHLIKTRGQQVTLRCSPKSGHDTVSWYQQALGQGPQFIFQYYEEEERQRGNFPDRFSGHQFPNYSSELNVNALLLGDSALYLCASSSSQGAHEQYFGPGTRLTVT.